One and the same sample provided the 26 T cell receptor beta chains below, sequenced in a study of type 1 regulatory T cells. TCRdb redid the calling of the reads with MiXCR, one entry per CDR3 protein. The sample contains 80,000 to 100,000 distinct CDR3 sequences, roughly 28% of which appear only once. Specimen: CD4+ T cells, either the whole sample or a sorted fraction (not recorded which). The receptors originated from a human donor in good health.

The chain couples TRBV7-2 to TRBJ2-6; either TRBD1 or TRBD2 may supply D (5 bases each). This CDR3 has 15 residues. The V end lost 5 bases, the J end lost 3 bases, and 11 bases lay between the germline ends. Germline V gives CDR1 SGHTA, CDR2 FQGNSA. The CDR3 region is CASSRGGSGANVLTF. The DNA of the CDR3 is TGTGCCAGCAGCCGTGGGGGTAGTGGGGCCAACGTCCTGACTTTC.

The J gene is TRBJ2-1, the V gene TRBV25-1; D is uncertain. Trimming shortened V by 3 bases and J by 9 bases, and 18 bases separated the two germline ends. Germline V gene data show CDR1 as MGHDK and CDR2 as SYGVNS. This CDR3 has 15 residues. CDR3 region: CASSETLVGYGEQFF. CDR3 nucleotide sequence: TGTGCCAGCAGTGAGACCCTGGTAGGGTATGGTGAGCAGTTCTTC.

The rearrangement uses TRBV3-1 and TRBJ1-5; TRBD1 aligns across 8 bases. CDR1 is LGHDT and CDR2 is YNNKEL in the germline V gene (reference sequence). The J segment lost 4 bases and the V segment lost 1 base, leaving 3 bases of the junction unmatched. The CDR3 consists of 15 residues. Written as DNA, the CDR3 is TGTGCCAGCAGCCAAGCCGGACAGGGAAATCAGCCCCAGCATTTT. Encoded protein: CASSQAGQGNQPQHF. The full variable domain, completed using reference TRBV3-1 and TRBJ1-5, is DTAVSQTPKYLVTQMGNDKSIKCEQNLGHDTMYWYKQDSKKFLKIMFSYNNKELIINETVPNRFSPKSPDKAHLNLHINSLELGDSAVYFCASSQAGQGNQPQHFGDGTRLSIL.

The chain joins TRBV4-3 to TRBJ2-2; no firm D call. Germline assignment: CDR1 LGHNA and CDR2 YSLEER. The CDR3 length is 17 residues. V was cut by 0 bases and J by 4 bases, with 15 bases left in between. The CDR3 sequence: CASSQDISEAITGELFF. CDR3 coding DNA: TGCGCCAGCAGCCAAGATATCAGCGAAGCTATCACCGGGGAGCTGTTTTTT.

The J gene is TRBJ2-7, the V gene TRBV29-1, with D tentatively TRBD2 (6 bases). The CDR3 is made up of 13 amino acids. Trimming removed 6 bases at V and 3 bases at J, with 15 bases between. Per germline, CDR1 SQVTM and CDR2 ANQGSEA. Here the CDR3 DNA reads TGCAGCGTCATGGGGGGACCGAACTACGAGCAGTACTTC. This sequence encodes CSVMGGPNYEQYF.

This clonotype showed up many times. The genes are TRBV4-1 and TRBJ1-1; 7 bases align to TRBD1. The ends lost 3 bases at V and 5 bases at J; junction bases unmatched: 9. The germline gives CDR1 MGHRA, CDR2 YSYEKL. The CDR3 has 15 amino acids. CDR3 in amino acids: CASSQDDRAGTEAFF. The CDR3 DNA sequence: TGCGCCAGCAGCCAGGATGACAGGGCGGGTACTGAAGCTTTCTTT.

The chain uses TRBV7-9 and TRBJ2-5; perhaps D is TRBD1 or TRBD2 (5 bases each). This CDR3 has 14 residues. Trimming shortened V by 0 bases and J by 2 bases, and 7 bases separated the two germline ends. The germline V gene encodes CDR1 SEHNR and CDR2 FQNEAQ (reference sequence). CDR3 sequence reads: CASSLAGPQETQYF. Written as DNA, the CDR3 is TGTGCCAGCAGCTTAGCGGGACCACAAGAGACCCAGTACTTC.

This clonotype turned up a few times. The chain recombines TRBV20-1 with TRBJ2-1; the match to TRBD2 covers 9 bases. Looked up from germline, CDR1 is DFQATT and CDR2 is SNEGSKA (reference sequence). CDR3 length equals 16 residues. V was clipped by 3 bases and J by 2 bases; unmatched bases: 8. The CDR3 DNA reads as TGCAGTGCTAGGGCCCCAGCGGGGGGAACCTACAATGAGCAGTTCTTC. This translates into CSARAPAGGTYNEQFF.

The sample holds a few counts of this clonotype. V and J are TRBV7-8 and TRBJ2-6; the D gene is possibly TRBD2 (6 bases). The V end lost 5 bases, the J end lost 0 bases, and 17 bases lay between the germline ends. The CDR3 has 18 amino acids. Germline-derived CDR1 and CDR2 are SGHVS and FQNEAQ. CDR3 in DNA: TGTGCCAGCAGCACCGGCGATGCGGGGTACTCTGGGGCCAACGTCCTGACTTTC. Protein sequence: CASSTGDAGYSGANVLTF.

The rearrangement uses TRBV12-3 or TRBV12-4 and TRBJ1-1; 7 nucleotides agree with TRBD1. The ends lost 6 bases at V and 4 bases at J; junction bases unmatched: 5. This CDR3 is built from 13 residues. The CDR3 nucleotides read TGTGCCAGCAGCACGACAGGGCCCACTGAAGCTTTCTTT. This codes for CASSTTGPTEAFF.

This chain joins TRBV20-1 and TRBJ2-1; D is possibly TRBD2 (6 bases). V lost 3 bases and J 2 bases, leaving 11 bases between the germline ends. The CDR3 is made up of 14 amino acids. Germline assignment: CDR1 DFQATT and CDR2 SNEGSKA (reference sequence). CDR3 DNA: TGCAGTGCTAGCGGGACTCCCGCCTACAATGAGCAGTTCTTC. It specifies CSASGTPAYNEQFF.

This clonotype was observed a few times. The CDR3 DNA sequence: TGTGCCATCAGTGAGAGCTACACCGGGGAGCTGTTTTTT. Protein product: CAISESYTGELFF. The rearrangement uses TRBV10-3 and TRBJ2-2; unclear D gene. The germline gives CDR1 ENHRY, CDR2 SYGVKD. This CDR3 comprises 13 residues. The V and J ends lost 2 bases and 3 bases respectively, with 4 bases between them.

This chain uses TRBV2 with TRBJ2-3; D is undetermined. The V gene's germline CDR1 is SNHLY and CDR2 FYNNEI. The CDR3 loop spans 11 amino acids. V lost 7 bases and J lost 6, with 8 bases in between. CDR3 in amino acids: CASMKKDTQYF. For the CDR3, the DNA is TGTGCCAGCATGAAGAAGGATACGCAGTATTTT.

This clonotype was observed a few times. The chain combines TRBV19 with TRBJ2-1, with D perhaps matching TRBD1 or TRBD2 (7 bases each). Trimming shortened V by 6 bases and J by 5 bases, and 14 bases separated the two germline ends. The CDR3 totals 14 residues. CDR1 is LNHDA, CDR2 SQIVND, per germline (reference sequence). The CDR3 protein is CASSKQGRDNEQFF. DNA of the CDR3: TGTGCCAGTAGCAAACAGGGGAGGGACAATGAGCAGTTCTTC.

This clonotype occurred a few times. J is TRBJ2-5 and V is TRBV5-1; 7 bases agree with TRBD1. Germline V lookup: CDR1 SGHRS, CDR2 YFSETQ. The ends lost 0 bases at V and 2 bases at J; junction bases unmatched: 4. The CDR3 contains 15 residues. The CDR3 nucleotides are TGCGCCAGCAGCTTGGGGACAGGCAAACAAGAGACCCAGTACTTC. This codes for CASSLGTGKQETQYF.

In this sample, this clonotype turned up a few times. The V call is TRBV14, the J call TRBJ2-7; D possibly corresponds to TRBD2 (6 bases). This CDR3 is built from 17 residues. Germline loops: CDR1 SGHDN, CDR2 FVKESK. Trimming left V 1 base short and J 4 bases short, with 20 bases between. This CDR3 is CASSQGVLRGGSYEQYF. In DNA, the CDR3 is TGTGCCAGCAGCCAAGGGGTTTTGCGGGGAGGAAGTTACGAGCAGTACTTC.

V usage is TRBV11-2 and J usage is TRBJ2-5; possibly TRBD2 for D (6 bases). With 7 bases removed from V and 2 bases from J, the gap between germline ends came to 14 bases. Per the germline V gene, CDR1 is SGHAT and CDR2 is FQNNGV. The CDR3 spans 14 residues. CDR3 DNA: TGTGCCAGCACCTATAGCGGAACTCAAGAGACCCAGTACTTC. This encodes CASTYSGTQETQYF.

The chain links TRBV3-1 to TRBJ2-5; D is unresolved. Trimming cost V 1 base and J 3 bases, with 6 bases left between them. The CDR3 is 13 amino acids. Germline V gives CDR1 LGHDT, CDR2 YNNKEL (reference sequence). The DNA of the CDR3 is TGTGCCAGCAGCCAAGTCGTCGAAGAGACCCAGTACTTC. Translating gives CASSQVVEETQYF.

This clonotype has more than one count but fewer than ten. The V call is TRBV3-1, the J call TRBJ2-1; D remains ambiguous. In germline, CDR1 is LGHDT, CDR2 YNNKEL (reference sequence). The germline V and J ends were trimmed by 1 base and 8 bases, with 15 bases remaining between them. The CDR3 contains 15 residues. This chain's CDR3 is CASSQAPLGHDEQFF. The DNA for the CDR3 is TGTGCCAGCAGCCAAGCCCCCCTCGGTCACGATGAGCAGTTCTTC.

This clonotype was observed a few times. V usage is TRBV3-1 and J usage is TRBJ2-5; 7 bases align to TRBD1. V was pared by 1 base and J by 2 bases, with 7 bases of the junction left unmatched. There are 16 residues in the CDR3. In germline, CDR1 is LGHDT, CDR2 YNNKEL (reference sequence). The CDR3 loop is CASSQGLGTAQETQYF. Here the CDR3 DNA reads TGTGCCAGCAGCCAAGGACTCGGGACAGCTCAAGAGACCCAGTACTTC.

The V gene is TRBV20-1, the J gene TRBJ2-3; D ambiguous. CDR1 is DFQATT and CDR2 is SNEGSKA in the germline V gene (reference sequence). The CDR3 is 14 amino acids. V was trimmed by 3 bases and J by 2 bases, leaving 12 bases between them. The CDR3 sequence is CSARTWLYTDTQYF. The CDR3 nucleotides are TGCAGTGCTAGGACATGGTTGTACACAGATACGCAGTATTTT.

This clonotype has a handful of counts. CDR3 residues: CAISDGETQYF. The CDR3 nucleotides are TGTGCCATCAGTGACGGGGAGACCCAGTACTTC. The chain recombines TRBV10-3 with TRBJ2-5; D not resolved. This CDR3 is built from 11 residues. V lost 3 bases, J lost 5 bases, and 4 bases lay in between. CDR1 and CDR2 (germline): ENHRY, SYGVKD.

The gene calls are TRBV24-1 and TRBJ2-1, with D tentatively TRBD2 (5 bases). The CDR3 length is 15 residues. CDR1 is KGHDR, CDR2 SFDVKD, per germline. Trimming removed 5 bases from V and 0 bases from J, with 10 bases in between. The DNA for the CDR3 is TGTGCCACCAGTGGGCCTCGGGGCTCCTACAATGAGCAGTTCTTC. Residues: CATSGPRGSYNEQFF.

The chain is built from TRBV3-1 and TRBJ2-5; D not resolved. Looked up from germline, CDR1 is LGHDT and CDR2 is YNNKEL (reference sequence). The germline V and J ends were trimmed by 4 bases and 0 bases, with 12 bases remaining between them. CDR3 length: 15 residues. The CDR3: CASSPRTWYQETQYF. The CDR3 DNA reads TGTGCCAGCAGCCCGAGGACCTGGTACCAAGAGACCCAGTACTTC.

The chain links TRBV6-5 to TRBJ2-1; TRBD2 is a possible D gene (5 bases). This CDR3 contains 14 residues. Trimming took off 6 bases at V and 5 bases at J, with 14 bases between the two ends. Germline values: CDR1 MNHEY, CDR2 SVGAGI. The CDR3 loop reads CASRRGLANNEQFF. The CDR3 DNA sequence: TGTGCCAGCAGACGAGGACTGGCGAACAATGAGCAGTTCTTC.

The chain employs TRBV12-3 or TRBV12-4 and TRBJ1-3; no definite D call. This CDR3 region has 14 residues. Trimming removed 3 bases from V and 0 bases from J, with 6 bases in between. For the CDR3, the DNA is TGTGCCAGCAGTTTTTGGGACTCTGGAAACACCATATATTTT. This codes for CASSFWDSGNTIYF.